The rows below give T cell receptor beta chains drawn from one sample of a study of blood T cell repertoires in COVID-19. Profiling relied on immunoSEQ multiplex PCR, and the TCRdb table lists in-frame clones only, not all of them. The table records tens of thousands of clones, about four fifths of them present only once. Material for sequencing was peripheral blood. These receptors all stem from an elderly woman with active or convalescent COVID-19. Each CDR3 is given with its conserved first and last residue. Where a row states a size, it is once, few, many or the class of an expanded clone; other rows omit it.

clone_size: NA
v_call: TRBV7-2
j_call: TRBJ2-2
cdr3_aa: CASSPTGQSTGELFF

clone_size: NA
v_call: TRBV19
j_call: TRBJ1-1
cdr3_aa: CASIERARGVGLYTEAFF

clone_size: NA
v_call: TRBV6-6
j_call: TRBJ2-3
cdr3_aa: CASSWDTNTDTQYF

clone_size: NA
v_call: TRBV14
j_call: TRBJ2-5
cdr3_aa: CASSLGRQGALETQYF

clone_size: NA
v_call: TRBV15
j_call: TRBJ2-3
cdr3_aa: CATSGDRVTDTQYF

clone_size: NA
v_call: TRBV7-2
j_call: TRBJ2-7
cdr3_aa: CASSLGRVTTYEQYF

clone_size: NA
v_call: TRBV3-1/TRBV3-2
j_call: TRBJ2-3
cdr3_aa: CASSHSLLSGTDTQYF

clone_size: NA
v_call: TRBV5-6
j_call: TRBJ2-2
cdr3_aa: CASSLGQNTGELFF

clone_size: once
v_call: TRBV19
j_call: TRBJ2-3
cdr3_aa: CASSIPQGAQYF

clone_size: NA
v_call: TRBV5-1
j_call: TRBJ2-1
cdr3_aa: CASRVTGTSGGSEQFF

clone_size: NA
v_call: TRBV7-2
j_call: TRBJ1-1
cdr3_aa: CASRGRVNTEAFF

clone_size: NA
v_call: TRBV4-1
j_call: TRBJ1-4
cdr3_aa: CASTDRTNEKLFF

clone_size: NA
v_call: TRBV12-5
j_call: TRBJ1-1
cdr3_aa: CASGTTGSTEAFF

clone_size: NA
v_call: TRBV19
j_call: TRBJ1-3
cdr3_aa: CASRPSDSRSGNTIYF

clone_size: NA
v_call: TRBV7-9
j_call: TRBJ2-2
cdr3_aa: CASSSPGTGWSADRKLFF

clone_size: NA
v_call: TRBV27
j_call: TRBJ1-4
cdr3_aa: CASSPVWSEKLFF

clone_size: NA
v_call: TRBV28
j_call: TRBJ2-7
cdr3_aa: CASSKRTGGYEQYF

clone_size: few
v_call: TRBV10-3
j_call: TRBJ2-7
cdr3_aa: CAISEPSGRTYEQYF

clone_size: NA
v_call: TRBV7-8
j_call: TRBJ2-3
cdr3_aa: CASSLRLEPKTSEYTDTQYF

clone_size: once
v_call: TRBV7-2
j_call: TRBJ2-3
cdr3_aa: CASSPGGRDTQYF

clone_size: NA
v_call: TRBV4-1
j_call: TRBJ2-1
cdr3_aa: CASSPPLASGYNEQFF

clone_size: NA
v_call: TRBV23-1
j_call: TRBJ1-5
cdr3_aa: CASSQSGSTLSNQPQHF

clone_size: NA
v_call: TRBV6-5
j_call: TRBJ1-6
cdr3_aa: CASRDNSYNSPLHF

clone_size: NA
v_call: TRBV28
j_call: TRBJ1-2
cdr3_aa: CASGGDRGRFYGYTF

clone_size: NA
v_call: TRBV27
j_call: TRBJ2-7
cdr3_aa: CASSRGSVAGGGEQYF

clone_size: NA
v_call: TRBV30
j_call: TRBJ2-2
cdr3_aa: CAWKQGPPGELFF

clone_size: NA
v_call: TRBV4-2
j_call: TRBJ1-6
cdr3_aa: CASSLSQGENSPLHF

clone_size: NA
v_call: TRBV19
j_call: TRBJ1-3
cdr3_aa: CASSIPGLTKNSGNTIYF

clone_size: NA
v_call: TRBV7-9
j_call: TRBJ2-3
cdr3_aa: CASSFGLANTDTQYF

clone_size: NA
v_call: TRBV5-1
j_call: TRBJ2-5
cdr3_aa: CASSLYGGGETQYF

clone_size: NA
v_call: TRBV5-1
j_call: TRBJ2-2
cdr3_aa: CASSMTSGDGTGELFF

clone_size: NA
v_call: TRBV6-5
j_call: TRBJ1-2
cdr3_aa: CASSFRGTRDYTF

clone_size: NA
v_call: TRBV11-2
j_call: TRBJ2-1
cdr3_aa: CASGVQGEYNEQFF

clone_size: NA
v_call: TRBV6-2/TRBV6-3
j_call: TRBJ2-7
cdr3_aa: CASSSERYYEQYF

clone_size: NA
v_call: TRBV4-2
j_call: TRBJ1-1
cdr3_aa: CASSQDRTRPGGWATEAFF

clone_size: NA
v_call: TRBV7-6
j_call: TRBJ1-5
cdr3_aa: CASSLVPPEQGRNQPQHF

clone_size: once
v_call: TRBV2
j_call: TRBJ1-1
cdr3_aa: CASKGYVVTEAFF

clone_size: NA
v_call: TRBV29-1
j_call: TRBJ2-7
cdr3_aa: CSVDSCGTVSLWQYF

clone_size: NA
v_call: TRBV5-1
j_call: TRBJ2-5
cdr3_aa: CASSTQGAGQETQYF

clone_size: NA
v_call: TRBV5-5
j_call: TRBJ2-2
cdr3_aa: CASREQGAPGELFF